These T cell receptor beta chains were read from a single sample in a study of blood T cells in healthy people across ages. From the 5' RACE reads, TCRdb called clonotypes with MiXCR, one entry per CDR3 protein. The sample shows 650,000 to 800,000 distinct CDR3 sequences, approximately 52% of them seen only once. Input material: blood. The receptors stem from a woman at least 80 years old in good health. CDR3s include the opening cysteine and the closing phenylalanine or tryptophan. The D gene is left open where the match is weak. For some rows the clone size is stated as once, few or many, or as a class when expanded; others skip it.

DNA: TGTGCCAGCAGGGAGGCGGGCTTACCTTATGGCTACACCTTC
CDR3: CASREAGLPYGYTF
V: TRBV2
D: .
J: TRBJ1-2
size: many

DNA: TGTGCCAGCAGCTTGGGGACATCACAAGCTGAAAAACTGTTTTTT
CDR3: CASSLGTSQAEKLFF
V: TRBV5-5
D: .
J: TRBJ1-4
size: few

DNA: TGTGCCAGCAGCCAAGCTTTCTCCGGGGTCACCGGGGAGCTGTTTTTT
CDR3: CASSQAFSGVTGELFF
V: TRBV3-1
D: .
J: TRBJ2-2
size: .

DNA: TGTGCCAGCAGTTGCGGGAAAGAAGATACGCAGTATTTT
CDR3: CASSCGKEDTQYF
V: TRBV12-3/TRBV12-4
D: .
J: TRBJ2-3
size: few

DNA: TGTGCCAGCAGCTCAAGCCCGGGACAGTCCACCGGGGAGCTGTTTTTT
CDR3: CASSSSPGQSTGELFF
V: TRBV7-9
D: TRBD1
J: TRBJ2-2
size: .

DNA: TGTGCCAGCAGCCCTTGGCTGGATTCGAAAGAGCAGTACTTC
CDR3: CASSPWLDSKEQYF
V: TRBV4-2
D: .
J: TRBJ2-5
size: .

DNA: TGCGCCAGCAGCACTGGACTAGCGGGCCTAAGCTCCTACGAGCAGTACTTC
CDR3: CASSTGLAGLSSYEQYF
V: TRBV5-1
D: TRBD2
J: TRBJ2-7
size: .

DNA: TGTGCCAGCAGCCACTCCGGGGGAGGGGGTGGCTACACCTTC
CDR3: CASSHSGGGGGYTF
V: TRBV3-1
D: .
J: TRBJ1-2
size: .

DNA: TGTGCCAGCAGTGAAGTGCGGTCGCAGTACTTC
CDR3: CASSEVRSQYF
V: TRBV2
D: .
J: TRBJ2-5
size: many

DNA: TGTGCCAGTCGGACAGGGTCCGAGGTCGGGGAGCTGTTTTTT
CDR3: CASRTGSEVGELFF
V: TRBV7-2
D: TRBD1
J: TRBJ2-2
size: .